These 27 T cell receptor beta chains originate from one sample sequenced in a study of blood T cell repertoires in COVID-19. This table comes from immunoSEQ multiplex PCR, and its TCRdb copy is limited to in-frame clones, with some not included. This sample has about 160,000 clones, with around 93% found just once. Source material: peripheral blood. The receptors shown here come from a woman in her forties or fifties with acute or convalescent COVID-19.

This chain links TRBV19 with TRBJ1-5, with D possibly being TRBD1 (6 bases). This CDR3 has 15 amino acids. V was trimmed by 3 bases and J by 4 bases, leaving 13 bases between them. CDR1 LNHDA and CDR2 SQIVND come from the germline V gene (reference sequence). CDR3 region: CASSIDGGANQPQHF. Written as DNA, the CDR3 is TGTGCCAGTAGTATTGATGGGGGGGCGAATCAGCCCCAGCATTTT.

A single count supports this clone. The DNA for the CDR3 is TGTGCCAGCAGCCACGGACAGGTCAGGGAGACCCAGTACTTC. It encodes CASSHGQVRETQYF. V is TRBV3-1 (or the pseudogene TRBV3-2) and J is TRBJ2-5; the match to TRBD1 covers 7 bases. The CDR3 totals 14 residues. CDR1 and CDR2 from the germline V gene are LGHDT and YNNKEL (reference sequence). The junction had 6 bases not matched to a gene; V was cut back by 3 bases and J by 5 bases.

The chain is built from TRBV6-5 and TRBJ2-7, with unresolved D. The germline V gene encodes CDR1 MNHEY and CDR2 SVGAGI. V was trimmed by 6 bases and J by 5 bases, leaving 17 bases between them. The CDR3 sequence is 14 residues long. In DNA form, the CDR3 reads TGTGCCAGCAGCAAAGCGTGGGTGTACAACGAGCAGTACTTC. Amino acid sequence: CASSKAWVYNEQYF.

The chain carries TRBV4-1 and TRBJ2-2, with D tentatively TRBD1 (6 bases). This CDR3 comprises 16 residues. Trimming pared 4 bases from V and 1 base from J, leaving 13 bases between. Germline assignment: CDR1 MGHRA and CDR2 YSYEKL. The CDR3 loop is CASSLQPGQNTGELFF. In nucleotides, the CDR3 is TGCGCCAGCAGCCTTCAGCCGGGACAGAACACCGGGGAGCTGTTTTTT.

This chain uses TRBV27 with TRBJ1-5; D gene uncertain. This CDR3 contains 16 residues. V gave up 3 bases and J gave up 0 bases, with 12 bases separating them. CDR1 and CDR2 from the germline V gene are MNHEY and SMNVEV (reference sequence). The chain's CDR3 is CASSFFCGGSNQPQHF. The CDR3 DNA is TGTGCCAGCAGTTTTTTTTGCGGCGGTAGCAATCAGCCCCAGCATTTT.

The chain has TRBV4-3 and TRBJ2-7, with D tentatively TRBD1 (5 bases). Deletions cut 0 bases from V and 3 bases from J, with 12 bases between. This CDR3 has 15 amino acids. From germline, CDR1 is LGHNA and CDR2 YSLEER. The CDR3 DNA reads as TGCGCCAGCAGCCAAGACCAGGGTCAAGTCTACGAGCAGTACTTC. The encoded protein is CASSQDQGQVYEQYF.

This clone was observed a few times. V and J are TRBV6-5 and TRBJ1-3, with D possibly being TRBD1 (5 bases). V dropped 7 bases and J dropped 0 bases, with 10 bases sitting between them. The CDR3 is 14 residues long. Germline loops: CDR1 MNHEY, CDR2 SVGAGI. The chain's CDR3 is CASTGRLSGNTIYF. DNA for the CDR3: TGTGCCAGCACAGGGCGGCTCTCTGGAAACACCATATATTTT.

The V and J genes are TRBV27 and TRBJ1-5; tentatively, D is TRBD1 (6 bases). Deletions cut 7 bases from V and 7 bases from J, with 20 bases between. This CDR3 contains 15 residues. Germline V gene data show CDR1 as MNHEY and CDR2 as SMNVEV (reference sequence). This chain's CDR3 is CASMNGRGVDQPQHF. CDR3 bases: TGTGCCAGCATGAATGGGAGGGGGGTCGACCAGCCCCAGCATTTT.

The chain has TRBV7-9 and TRBJ2-3, with D unclear. The CDR3 runs 13 residues. From germline, CDR1 is SEHNR and CDR2 FQNEAQ (reference sequence). V lost 4 bases and J lost 2, with 7 bases in between. This chain's CDR3 is CASSSRYTDTQYF. The CDR3 DNA follows: TGTGCCAGCAGCTCACGGTACACAGATACGCAGTATTTT. Full variable domain (outside the CDR3, taken from reference TRBV7-9 and TRBJ2-3): DTGVSQNPRHKITKRGQNVTFRCDPISEHNRLYWYRQTLGQGPEFLTYFQNEAQLEKSRLLSDRFSAERPKGSFSTLEIQRTEQGDSAMYLCASSSRYTDTQYFGPGTRLTVL.

This chain connects TRBV12-3 or TRBV12-4 to TRBJ1-4; D ambiguous. CDR3 length equals 13 residues. V lost 2 bases, J lost 4 bases, and 5 bases lay in between. DNA of the CDR3: TGTGCCAGCAGTTTACGGGGTAATGAAAAACTGTTTTTT. Amino acid sequence: CASSLRGNEKLFF.

The chain combines TRBV27 with TRBJ1-6; D is unresolved. Trimming shortened V by 2 bases and J by 5 bases, and 7 bases separated the two germline ends. The CDR3 has 14 residues. The germline V gene has CDR1 MNHEY and CDR2 SMNVEV (reference sequence). The CDR3 sequence: CASSLRRDNSPLHF. In DNA form, the CDR3 reads TGTGCCAGCAGTTTACGACGGGATAATTCACCCCTCCACTTT.

CDR3 sequence (DNA): TGCGCCAGCAGCCAAGAGGATAGGAAGGGGGTAGTTTGGGATCAGCCCCAGCATTTT. Its translation is CASSQEDRKGVVWDQPQHF. The chain combines TRBV4-3 with TRBJ1-5; D might be TRBD1 (6 bases). Germline values: CDR1 LGHNA, CDR2 YSLEER. The CDR3 runs 19 residues. Trimming pared 0 bases from V and 5 bases from J, leaving 23 bases between.

The gene calls are TRBV6-6 and TRBJ1-1; D is uncertain. CDR3 size: 14 residues. The germline CDR1 and CDR2 sequences are MNHNY and SVGAGI (reference sequence). Trimming took off 5 bases at V and 1 base at J, with 11 bases between the two ends. The CDR3 DNA sequence: TGTGCCAGCAGTCGCCAATTCGGGAACACTGAAGCTTTCTTT. It translates to CASSRQFGNTEAFF.

The rearrangement links TRBV24-1 to TRBJ2-3; the match to TRBD1 covers 9 bases. In germline, CDR1 is KGHDR, CDR2 SFDVKD. Trimming cost V 0 bases and J 0 bases; bases outside gene matches: 0. The CDR3 covers 16 residues. The CDR3 nucleotides read TGTGCCACCAGTGATTTGGGGACAGGGAGCACAGATACGCAGTATTTT. It is translated as CATSDLGTGSTDTQYF.

The sample holds a few counts of this clone. V usage is TRBV30 and J usage is TRBJ1-5; weak D call: TRBD1 (5 bases). Trimming stripped 2 bases from V and 6 bases from J, with 14 bases between. The germline CDR1 and CDR2 sequences are GTSNPN and SVGIG (reference sequence). CDR3 size: 14 residues. The CDR3, as DNA: TGTGCCTGGAGTTTGGGGGGTGGGTTTCAGCCCCAGCATTTT. This gives the protein CAWSLGGGFQPQHF.

The J gene is TRBJ2-1, the V gene TRBV5-1; tentative D call: TRBD2 (7 bases). The CDR3 length is 15 residues. The V and J ends lost 6 bases and 2 bases respectively, with 15 bases between them. The germline V gene has CDR1 SGHRS and CDR2 YFSETQ. The CDR3 DNA reads as TGCGCCAGCAAAGTGGGGCGGGGGCCCTACAATGAGCAGTTCTTC. This gives the protein CASKVGRGPYNEQFF.

This chain joins TRBV28 and TRBJ2-7, with D unclear. From germline, CDR1 is MDHEN and CDR2 SYDVKM. The germline V and J ends were trimmed by 1 base and 2 bases, with 12 bases remaining between them. The CDR3 runs 15 residues. The CDR3 nucleotides read TGTGCCAGCAGTTTATCCACACGTCCAACCTACGAGCAGTACTTC. Amino acid sequence: CASSLSTRPTYEQYF.

The rearrangement links TRBV27 to TRBJ2-2, with a possible D match to TRBD1 (6 bases). CDR1 is MNHEY, CDR2 SMNVEV, per germline (reference sequence). CDR3 length equals 16 residues. The V end lost 2 bases, the J end lost 6 bases, and 16 bases lay between the germline ends. The CDR3 loop reads CASSLIGQGSSGELFF. CDR3 in DNA: TGTGCCAGCAGTTTAATAGGCCAGGGGAGTTCCGGGGAGCTGTTTTTT.

The chain has TRBV28 and TRBJ1-1, with D possibly being TRBD1 (6 bases). Germline loops: CDR1 MDHEN, CDR2 SYDVKM. The CDR3 contains 15 residues. V lost 2 bases and J lost 1, with 11 bases in between. CDR3 nucleotides: TGTGCCAGCAGTTTAGGTACAGGGTGGAACACTGAAGCTTTCTTT. Amino acid sequence: CASSLGTGWNTEAFF. The whole variable domain, filled in from reference TRBV28 and TRBJ1-1, reads DVKVTQSSRYLVKRTGEKVFLECVQDMDHENMFWYRQDPGLGLRLIYFSYDVKMKEKGDIPEGYSVSREKKERFSLILESASTNQTSMYLCASSLGTGWNTEAFFGQGTRLTVV.

This chain links TRBV3-1 (or the pseudogene TRBV3-2) with TRBJ2-7, with 8 bases aligning to TRBD1. CDR1 and CDR2 from the germline V gene are LGHDT and YNNKEL (reference sequence). With V trimmed by 4 bases and J by 6 bases, 11 bases remained unmatched. The length of the CDR3 is 15 residues. CDR3 region: CASSPVIQGVGEQYF. The DNA for the CDR3 is TGTGCCAGCAGCCCAGTTATACAGGGGGTTGGCGAGCAGTACTTC.

The chain is built from TRBV11-2 and TRBJ2-1, with unresolved D. In germline, CDR1 is SGHAT, CDR2 FQNNGV. The CDR3 runs to 13 residues. V was cut by 5 bases and J by 3 bases, with 8 bases left in between. CDR3 loop: CASSPVNYNEQFF. The CDR3 coding sequence is TGTGCCAGCAGCCCCGTAAACTACAATGAGCAGTTCTTC.

The rearrangement uses TRBV28 and TRBJ2-7; 7 bases align to TRBD1. Germline V CDR1 and CDR2: MDHEN, SYDVKM. The CDR3 runs to 14 residues. V dropped 1 base and J dropped 12; count of bases not matched to a gene: 12. This chain's CDR3 is CASSLSPGVDRPYF. The CDR3 DNA is TGTGCCAGCAGTTTATCCCCCGGCGTGGACAGGCCGTACTTC.

In nucleotides, the CDR3 is TGTGCCAGCAGTGAAGACAGCTTGAACACTGAAGCTTTCTTT. Translation gives CASSEDSLNTEAFF. The V gene is TRBV6-1, the J gene TRBJ1-1; no definite D call. The CDR3 totals 14 residues. V was shortened by 1 base and J by 0 bases, with 6 bases between the two germline ends. Germline-derived CDR1 and CDR2 are MNHNS and SASEGT.

The chain carries TRBV6-2 or TRBV6-3 and TRBJ2-1; D perhaps matches TRBD1 (5 bases). The CDR3 length is 14 residues. V lost 2 bases and J 10 bases, leaving 15 bases between the germline ends. CDR1 and CDR2 from the germline V gene are MNHEY and SVGEGT. DNA for the CDR3: TGTGCCAGCAGTTACGGGGCGTATGGAAGCGAGCAGTTCTTC. It encodes CASSYGAYGSEQFF.

The rearrangement links TRBV13 to TRBJ1-1, with TRBD1 matching over 10 bases. This CDR3 is 16 amino acids long. Germline CDR1 PRHDT, CDR2 FYEKMQ (reference sequence). The V and J ends lost 4 bases and 1 base, in that order; junction bases with no gene match: 6. CDR3 nucleotide sequence: TGTGCCAGCAGCTATTTGACAGGGGGCTCGAACACTGAAGCTTTCTTT. This sequence encodes CASSYLTGGSNTEAFF.

The rearrangement joins TRBV28 to TRBJ1-5, with D perhaps TRBD1 (6 bases). The ends were cut back, 3 bases at V and 0 bases at J, with 18 bases in the middle. CDR3 length: 18 residues. Germline lookup yields CDR1 MDHEN and CDR2 SYDVKM. The CDR3 is CASSLTLPTGSSNQPQHF. CDR3 in DNA: TGTGCCAGCAGTTTGACACTCCCGACAGGAAGTAGCAATCAGCCCCAGCATTTT.

The gene calls are TRBV6-5 and TRBJ2-1; D gene uncertain. V was clipped by 7 bases and J by 6 bases, with 13 bases between them. The CDR3 is made up of 13 amino acids. Germline lookup yields CDR1 MNHEY and CDR2 SVGAGI. The CDR3 DNA is TGTGCCAGCACCTCCTGGGCAAGCAATGAGCAGTTCTTC. Protein product: CASTSWASNEQFF.